This TCR beta chain was observed in a study of T cell responses to AZD1222 COVID-19 vaccine. Study background: Second-dose groups at about 4 or about 12 weeks were pooled.

Worth noting for this clone: Its antigen is not identified.

CDR3 size: 19 residues. Germline CDR1 is LGHDT and CDR2 is YNNKEL (reference sequence). The V gene end was trimmed by 2 bases and the J gene end by 3 bases; junction bases not matched to a gene: 12. Notes on the study in general: The sample set comprised mostly white British donors with more females, and clonal diversity was possibly underestimated. Spike-wide vaccine-associated CD4 TCRs dominated at 160-218 and 743-854.

TCRdb's table, derived via immunoSEQ multiplex PCR, lists solely in-frame clones and lacks some. The data hold approximately 180,000 clones, with more than 80% observed a single time. V is TRBV3-1 (or the pseudogene TRBV3-2) and J is TRBJ2-2; 10 nucleotides match TRBD1. The receptor was derived from an adult in good health. The sequences come from peripheral blood, collected on day 0 of AZD1222 vaccination. Here the CDR3 DNA reads TGTGCCAGCAGCCAAAGGCCCCTTTTCGGGACAGGGGACACCGGGGAGCTGTTTTTT. Translating it yields CASSQRPLFGTGDTGELFF.